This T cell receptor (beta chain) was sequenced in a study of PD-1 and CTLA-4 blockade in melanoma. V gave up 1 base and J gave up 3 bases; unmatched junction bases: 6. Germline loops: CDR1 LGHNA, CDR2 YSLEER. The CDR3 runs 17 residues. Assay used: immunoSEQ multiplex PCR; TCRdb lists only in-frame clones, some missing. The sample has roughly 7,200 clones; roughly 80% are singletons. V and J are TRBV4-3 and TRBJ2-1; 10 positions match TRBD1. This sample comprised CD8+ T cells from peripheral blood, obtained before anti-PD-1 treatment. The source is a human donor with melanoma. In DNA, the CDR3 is TGCGCCAGCAGCCAAGGAACGGGACAGGGGCTCTACAATGAGCAGTTCTTC. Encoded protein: CASSQGTGQGLYNEQFF.